One sample yielded the 13 T cell receptor beta chains listed below, sequenced in a study of shared clonotypes between healthy human individuals. TCRdb's copy holds only in-frame clones and misses some; the assay was immunoSEQ multiplex PCR. Among about 2.4 million clones, approximately 94% were seen once, and the ten largest hold approximately 0.36%. The specimen was naive CD4+ T cells from PBMCs. As for subset: CD45RA+ positively selected. The receptors here all came from a man between 18 and 35 years old in good health. Some clones in this sample may be carry-over from other donors' samples.

The DNA for the CDR3 is TGTGCCAGCAGCTTAATCGGTCCGGGTTCATCTTACGGCTACACCTTC. Its protein product is CASSLIGPGSSYGYTF. The chain uses TRBV7-3 and TRBJ1-2, with D unclear. CDR1 is SGHTA and CDR2 is FQGTGA in the germline V gene. The length of the CDR3 is 16 residues. The V gene lost 1 base and the J gene lost 8 bases, with 20 bases spanning the gap.

This sequence joins TRBV7-2 and TRBJ2-3; 8 positions agree with TRBD2. V gave up 4 bases and J gave up 6 bases; unmatched junction bases: 15. CDR1 SGHTA and CDR2 FQGNSA come from the germline V gene. The CDR3 totals 17 residues. CDR3 sequence reads: CASSSRTGAGGWDTQYF. The CDR3 coding sequence is TGTGCCAGCAGCTCAAGGACGGGGGCGGGAGGCTGGGATACGCAGTATTTT. The whole variable domain, remainder taken from reference TRBV7-2 and TRBJ2-3, is GAGVSQSPSNKVTEKGKDVELRCDPISGHTALYWYRQSLGQGLEFLIYFQGNSAPDKSGLPSDRFSAERTGGSVSTLTIQRTQQEDSAVYLCASSSRTGAGGWDTQYFGPGTRLTVL.

The chain recombines TRBV9 with TRBJ2-2; D is perhaps TRBD1 (6 bases). The CDR3 is 16 residues long. V was shortened by 4 bases and J by 5 bases, with 18 bases between the two germline ends. Germline V gives CDR1 SGDLS, CDR2 YYNGEE. CDR3 in amino acids: CASSPLLGAVTGELFF. CDR3 bases: TGTGCCAGCAGCCCCCTCTTGGGGGCTGTGACCGGGGAGCTGTTTTTT.

The chain recombines TRBV9 with TRBJ2-5, with TRBD2 matching over 13 bases. The germline V gene has CDR1 SGDLS and CDR2 YYNGEE. Trimming took 3 bases from V and 4 from J; bases not matched to a gene: 3. The CDR3 consists of 15 residues. The CDR3 sequence is CASSAGTSGTETQYF. The DNA of the CDR3 is TGTGCCAGCAGCGCCGGGACTAGCGGGACAGAGACCCAGTACTTC.

As for this clone: Distinct nucleotide sequences in the sample also encode this CDR3. The J gene is TRBJ2-7, the V gene TRBV18; 11 bases are a match to TRBD1. CDR1 is KGHSH and CDR2 is LQKENI in the germline V gene. Trimming cost V 0 bases and J 2 bases; bases outside gene matches: 0. The CDR3 runs to 15 residues. In nucleotides, the CDR3 is TGTGCCAGCTCACCACCGGGACAGGGGGCCTACGAGCAGTACTTC. Translating it yields CASSPPGQGAYEQYF.

This clone was seen once. This CDR3 is also generated by other DNA sequences in the sample. The chain employs TRBV5-1 and TRBJ2-1; 9 nucleotides agree with TRBD1. Germline V CDR1 and CDR2: SGHRS, YFSETQ. CDR3 size: 15 residues. V was pared by 4 bases and J by 0 bases, with 2 bases of the junction left unmatched. The CDR3 DNA sequence: TGCGCCAGCAGCCAGGACAGGGGCTCCTACAATGAGCAGTTCTTC. This gives the protein CASSQDRGSYNEQFF.

V gene TRBV11-2 combines with J gene TRBJ2-1, with a weak D call TRBD2 (6 bases). There are 12 residues in the CDR3. Germline V gives CDR1 SGHAT, CDR2 FQNNGV. Trimming removed 4 bases from V and 9 bases from J, with 10 bases in between. CDR3 in amino acids: CASSSRGGEQFF. CDR3 nucleotide sequence: TGTGCCAGCAGCTCTAGGGGAGGTGAGCAGTTCTTC.

V is TRBV25-1 and J is TRBJ1-2; TRBD1 is a possible D gene (5 bases). The CDR3 contains 13 residues. Trimming took 5 bases from V and 4 from J, leaving 11 bases between them. Germline V lookup: CDR1 MGHDK, CDR2 SYGVNS. The CDR3 nucleotides read TGTGCCAGCAGTAAGGGGCGAGGCTATGGCTACACCTTC. Translated: CASSKGRGYGYTF.

The chain couples TRBV29-1 to TRBJ1-1; perhaps TRBD1 as D (6 bases). This CDR3 spans 13 amino acids. V was pared by 4 bases and J by 1 base, with 10 bases between. Looked up from germline, CDR1 is SQVTM and CDR2 is ANQGSEA. The CDR3 nucleotides read TGCAGCGTTGTGGGACACCGGAACACTGAAGCTTTCTTT. This encodes CSVVGHRNTEAFF. The full variable domain, with the rest looked up from reference TRBV29-1 and TRBJ1-1, is SAVISQKPSRDICQRGTSLTIQCQVDSQVTMMFWYRQQPGQSLTLIATANQGSEATYESGFVIDKFPISRPNLTFSTLTVSNMSPEDSSIYLCSVVGHRNTEAFFGQGTRLTVV.

This chain links TRBV6-1 with TRBJ2-5, with a possible D match to TRBD2 (5 bases). Germline CDR1 reads MNHNS; CDR2 reads SASEGT. The CDR3 has 13 residues. The V end lost 2 bases, the J end lost 5 bases, and 9 bases lay between the germline ends. The CDR3 loop is CASSEQLVETQYF. Here the CDR3 DNA reads TGTGCCAGCAGTGAACAACTAGTGGAGACCCAGTACTTC.

On this clone: The same CDR3 can be traced to other DNA sequences in this sample. The V call is TRBV18, the J call TRBJ2-5, with a weak D call TRBD1 (6 bases). CDR3 length equals 14 residues. Per the germline V gene, CDR1 is KGHSH and CDR2 is LQKENI. V was pared by 3 bases and J by 1 base, with 9 bases between. CDR3 nucleotide sequence: TGTGCCAGCTCACCCCGGGACACCCAAGAGACCCAGTACTTC. It translates to CASSPRDTQETQYF.

The chain employs TRBV7-2 and TRBJ1-1; D uncertain. There are 15 residues in the CDR3. Deletions cut 2 bases from V and 4 bases from J, with 14 bases between. CDR1 is SGHTA and CDR2 is FQGNSA in the germline V gene. CDR3 nucleotides: TGTGCCAGCAGCTTAAAGAGCCTAGGCGGCACTGAAGCTTTCTTT. Its protein product is CASSLKSLGGTEAFF.

This clone was counted a single time. The V and J genes are TRBV2 and TRBJ2-5; D is ambiguous. Trimming left V 1 base short and J 4 bases short, with 10 bases between. From germline, CDR1 is SNHLY and CDR2 FYNNEI. CDR3 length: 14 amino acids. CDR3 region: CASSEGQWRETQYF. For the CDR3, the DNA is TGTGCCAGCAGTGAAGGGCAGTGGAGAGAGACCCAGTACTTC.